A single sample is the source of the 23 T cell receptor beta chains below, sequenced in a study of cytomegalovirus exposure and HLA in healthy donors listed by TCRdb under 2017. The library was produced with the immunoSEQ multiplex PCR assay. This immuneACCESS table, as held by TCRdb, lists in-frame sequences with V and J called but not all clones. Of the missing ones, under half trace to an unresolved V gene in checked studies; the others have no known cause. The table for this sample lists under 300,000 clones; nearly 90% of them were counted only once. Jointly, the top ten make up under 0.4% of the sample. Source material: PBMCs. The receptors here all came from a woman aged 18-35 years in good health and CMV-seronegative.

This chain connects TRBV5-1 to TRBJ1-2; 7 bases are a match to TRBD1. The junction had 10 bases not matched to a gene; V was cut back by 4 bases and J by 4 bases. Germline CDR1 reads SGHRS; CDR2 reads YFSETQ. This CDR3 contains 15 residues. CDR3 protein: CASSTDGQALYGYTF. CDR3 coding DNA: TGCGCCAGCAGCACCGACGGACAGGCCCTCTATGGCTACACCTTC.

The chain links TRBV27 to TRBJ2-7, with TRBD2 matching over 9 bases. The CDR3 runs 15 residues. CDR1 is MNHEY, CDR2 SMNVEV, per germline (reference sequence). The V gene end was trimmed by 2 bases and the J gene end by 2 bases; junction bases not matched to a gene: 4. The CDR3 protein is CASSLGAGGTYEQYV. The CDR3 DNA reads as TGTGCCAGCAGTTTAGGAGCGGGGGGAACCTACGAGCAGTACGTC.

J is TRBJ1-6 and V is TRBV27; TRBD1 agrees at 9 bases. In germline, CDR1 is MNHEY, CDR2 SMNVEV (reference sequence). The CDR3 loop spans 16 amino acids. V shed 4 bases, J shed 6 bases, and the junction held 7 bases outside the gene matches. The CDR3 DNA is TGTGCCAGCAGTTCCCGCCGGGACAGGGCTAATTCACCCCTCCACTTT. It is translated as CASSSRRDRANSPLHF.

The V and J genes are TRBV5-1 and TRBJ2-7; 8 positions match TRBD2. Trimming took 4 bases from V and 0 from J; bases not matched to a gene: 6. Germline lookup yields CDR1 SGHRS and CDR2 YFSETQ. The CDR3 has 15 amino acids. The chain's CDR3 is CASSPTAGASYEQYF. In DNA form, the CDR3 reads TGCGCCAGCAGCCCGACAGCGGGGGCCTCCTACGAGCAGTACTTC.

V is TRBV25-1 and J is TRBJ2-2, with D perhaps TRBD1 (6 bases). In germline, CDR1 is MGHDK, CDR2 SYGVNS. The length of the CDR3 is 13 residues. V shed 6 bases and J shed 1 base, with 6 bases lying between them. The CDR3 loop reads CASRGQNTGELFF. The CDR3 DNA reads as TGTGCCAGCAGGGGACAGAACACCGGGGAGCTGTTTTTT.

This clone was counted once. This chain joins TRBV19 and TRBJ1-6; 8 nucleotides match TRBD1. V gave up 6 bases and J gave up 6 bases; unmatched junction bases: 10. Germline V lookup: CDR1 LNHDA, CDR2 SQIVND (reference sequence). This CDR3 has 16 amino acids. CDR3 DNA: TGTGCCAGTAGCAGGGCGACAGGGGCCATTAATTCACCCCTCCACTTT. Its protein is CASSRATGAINSPLHF.

The chain is built from TRBV29-1 and TRBJ2-3; no reliable D call. CDR1 and CDR2 (germline): SQVTM, ANQGSEA. The CDR3 covers 15 residues. The V gene lost 7 bases and the J gene lost 2 bases, with 19 bases spanning the gap. The DNA for the CDR3 is TGCAGCGCGTCAGTCAGGCCCCCCCCCACAGATACGCAGTATTTT. It codes for CSASVRPPPTDTQYF.

The chain carries TRBV5-1 and TRBJ1-4, with 10 bases fitting TRBD1. The V gene's germline CDR1 is SGHRS and CDR2 YFSETQ. V gave up 3 bases and J gave up 7 bases; unmatched junction bases: 9. The CDR3 extends over 16 amino acids. The CDR3 sequence is CASSSWGQGNGEKLFF. The CDR3 nucleotides are TGCGCCAGCAGCTCCTGGGGACAGGGGAATGGTGAAAAACTGTTTTTT.

This sequence joins TRBV18 and TRBJ2-5; TRBD2 aligns across 9 bases. V shed 6 bases and J 2 bases; nucleotides not matched to a gene: 7. There are 15 residues in the CDR3. Germline values: CDR1 KGHSH, CDR2 LQKENI. CDR3 sequence (DNA): TGTGCCAGCTCTTCAGCGGGGGGCAGACAAGAGACCCAGTACTTC. This gives the protein CASSSAGGRQETQYF. Full variable domain (outside the CDR3, taken from reference TRBV18 and TRBJ2-5): NAGVMQNPRHLVRRRGQEARLRCSPMKGHSHVYWYRQLPEEGLKFMVYLQKENIIDESGMPKERFSAEFPKEGPSILRIQQVVRGDSAAYFCASSSAGGRQETQYFGPGTRLLVL.

The V and J genes are TRBV28 and TRBJ1-2, with 11 bases that match TRBD1. The CDR3 sequence is 14 residues long. The germline V gene encodes CDR1 MDHEN and CDR2 SYDVKM. Trimming cost V 6 bases and J 4 bases; bases outside gene matches: 4. DNA for the CDR3: TGTGCCAGCAGCACCGGACAGGGGGCCTATGGCTACACCTTC. Protein product: CASSTGQGAYGYTF.

The V and J genes are TRBV11-2 and TRBJ1-1; TRBD1 aligns across 7 bases. The V segment lost 3 bases and the J segment 3 bases; nucleotides outside the gene matches: 4. The CDR3 extends over 14 amino acids. Germline assignment: CDR1 SGHAT and CDR2 FQNNGV. For the CDR3, the DNA is TGTGCCAGCAGCTTTCTTACAGGGGACACTGAAGCTTTCTTT. Translation: CASSFLTGDTEAFF.

The genes are TRBV18 and TRBJ2-1, with 8 bases identical to TRBD1. The CDR3 consists of 17 residues. The J segment lost 4 bases and the V segment lost 4 bases, leaving 12 bases of the junction unmatched. Germline assignment: CDR1 KGHSH and CDR2 LQKENI. CDR3 sequence: CASSQMTGTGRYNEQFF. The CDR3, as DNA: TGTGCCAGCTCACAGATGACAGGGACAGGAAGATACAATGAGCAGTTCTTC.

This clone was recorded only once. Written as DNA, the CDR3 is TGTGCCAGCAGCCGGGGGACTAGCGGGGACAGCTACGAGCAGTACGTC. Its translation is CASSRGTSGDSYEQYV. The V and J genes are TRBV7-8 and TRBJ2-7, with 13 bases fitting TRBD2. The CDR3 covers 16 residues. Germline trimming cut 5 bases from V and 3 bases from J; bases unmatched to any gene: 7. Germline CDR1 and CDR2: SGHVS and FQNEAQ.

The gene calls are TRBV10-3 and TRBJ1-2, with 9 bases that match TRBD1. From germline, CDR1 is ENHRY and CDR2 SYGVKD. This CDR3 region has 15 residues. The J segment lost 6 bases and the V segment lost 4 bases, leaving 9 bases of the junction unmatched. The DNA for the CDR3 is TGTGCCATCAGTGCCCTCCTGGGGGACAGGGATGGCTACACCTTC. It yields the protein CAISALLGDRDGYTF.

The chain carries TRBV11-2 and TRBJ2-5; 8 nucleotides align to TRBD1. The CDR3 is made up of 16 amino acids. The J segment lost 2 bases and the V segment lost 2 bases, leaving 7 bases of the junction unmatched. CDR1 SGHAT and CDR2 FQNNGV come from the germline V gene. The CDR3 nucleotides read TGTGCCAGCAGCTTAACGGGCAGGGGGCTTCAAGAGACCCAGTACTTC. Amino acids: CASSLTGRGLQETQYF.

The chain is built from TRBV9 and TRBJ2-5; tentatively, D is TRBD2 (6 bases). V lost 0 bases and J 5 bases, leaving 14 bases between the germline ends. This CDR3 is built from 15 residues. Germline CDR1 is SGDLS and CDR2 is YYNGEE. The DNA for the CDR3 is TGTGCCAGCAGCGTAGCGGGGGTTAGGTGGGAGACCCAGTACTTC. Protein: CASSVAGVRWETQYF.

This clone appeared once. V gene TRBV27 combines with J gene TRBJ1-1, with a tentative D call TRBD1 (5 bases). The ends were cut back, 3 bases at V and 1 base at J, with 9 bases in the middle. Germline-derived CDR1 and CDR2 are MNHEY and SMNVEV (reference sequence). CDR3 length equals 14 residues. The CDR3 region has the DNA TGTGCCAGCAGTTTTGGGGGAGGGAACACTGAAGCTTTCTTT. Residues: CASSFGGGNTEAFF.

The chain recombines TRBV5-1 with TRBJ2-1; TRBD1 matches at 8 bases. V lost 4 bases, J lost 1 base, and 4 bases stayed unmatched. Germline assignment: CDR1 SGHRS and CDR2 YFSETQ. This CDR3 is 15 amino acids long. This CDR3 is CASSPGQGSYNEQFF. CDR3 nucleotides: TGCGCCAGCAGCCCAGGACAGGGTTCCTACAATGAGCAGTTCTTC.

V and J are TRBV28 and TRBJ1-5; possibly TRBD1 for D (6 bases). CDR1 and CDR2 from the germline V gene are MDHEN and SYDVKM. With 4 bases removed from V and 0 bases from J, the gap between germline ends came to 19 bases. The CDR3 length is 18 residues. CDR3 bases: TGTGCCAGCAGTTCCGGGCGGGGGCGAGCTTATAGCAATCAGCCCCAGCATTTT. Translation: CASSSGRGRAYSNQPQHF.

This clone was detected only once. This chain joins TRBV28 and TRBJ1-5; 9 bases line up with TRBD1. Germline values: CDR1 MDHEN, CDR2 SYDVKM. The CDR3 is made up of 18 amino acids. Trimming at V came to 5 bases and at J to 5 bases, leaving 16 bases not matched to a gene. CDR3 DNA: TGTGCCAGCAGTCGTCCCGGGACAGGGTACCTAGGGGATCAGCCCCAGCATTTT. It codes for CASSRPGTGYLGDQPQHF.

The chain employs TRBV28 and TRBJ2-5; 10 bases fit TRBD1. The J segment lost 5 bases and the V segment lost 3 bases, leaving 9 bases of the junction unmatched. Germline CDR1 reads MDHEN; CDR2 reads SYDVKM. The length of the CDR3 is 16 residues. The DNA for the CDR3 is TGTGCCAGCAGTTTTAGGACAGGGGGTGATATGGAGACCCAGTACTTC. This encodes CASSFRTGGDMETQYF.

The gene calls are TRBV19 and TRBJ1-5, with TRBD1 as a possible D gene (5 bases). The V gene lost 3 bases and the J gene lost 7 bases, with 10 bases spanning the gap. Germline V gene sequence: CDR1 LNHDA, CDR2 SQIVND (reference sequence). There are 13 residues in the CDR3. The CDR3 loop reads CASSIRVNQPQHF. CDR3 in DNA: TGTGCCAGTAGTATCAGGGTTAACCAGCCCCAGCATTTT.

This chain links TRBV10-3 with TRBJ2-1; 14 positions match TRBD2. The V gene end was trimmed by 5 bases and the J gene end by 3 bases; junction bases not matched to a gene: 6. The CDR3 extends over 17 amino acids. From germline, CDR1 is ENHRY and CDR2 SYGVKD. The CDR3 DNA reads as TGTGCCATCAGTCCCTTAGGGACTAGCGGGGGCTACAATGAGCAGTTCTTC. Translating gives CAISPLGTSGGYNEQFF.